A single sample is the source of the 30 T cell receptor beta chains below, sequenced in a study of early T cells in non-severe SARS-CoV-2 infection (TCRdb year 2021). The library was built by means of 5' RACE. TCRdb shows the sequencer as NextSeq 500. The public reads were reanalyzed by TCRdb: fastp trimming at Q25, MiXCR alignment, in-frame beta chains only. A single entry per CDR3 protein holds the most common genes and DNA from its merged rows. The table for this sample lists roughly 72,000 distinct CDR3 sequences; 9.5% to 15% of them were counted only once. The ten largest account for around 1.1% of the sample. Sequences were obtained from whole blood. These receptors all stem from an adult who was a healthcare worker with PCR-confirmed SARS-CoV-2 infection or an uninfected control (not recorded which).

The chain has TRBV6-1 and TRBJ2-7; 7 bases align to TRBD1. Germline V gene data show CDR1 as MNHNS and CDR2 as SASEGT. The CDR3 contains 14 residues. The V segment lost 2 bases and the J segment 2 bases; nucleotides outside the gene matches: 3. As DNA, the CDR3 is TGTGCCAGCAGTGAATTGGGACAGCCCTACGAGCAGTACTTC. The encoded protein is CASSELGQPYEQYF.

This clonotype was detected many times. This chain links TRBV5-1 with TRBJ2-7; 7 bases align to TRBD1. Trimming cost V 3 bases and J 2 bases; bases outside gene matches: 11. The length of the CDR3 is 16 residues. The germline gives CDR1 SGHRS, CDR2 YFSETQ. The CDR3 spells CASSSDPGQVPYEQYF. CDR3 bases: TGCGCCAGCAGCTCAGACCCAGGACAGGTTCCCTACGAGCAGTACTTC.

The chain has TRBV7-2 and TRBJ2-7; D may match TRBD1 or TRBD2 (5 bases each). Trimming pared 5 bases from V and 6 bases from J, leaving 20 bases between. CDR1 is SGHTA and CDR2 is FQGNSA in the germline V gene. CDR3 size: 15 residues. CDR3 loop: CASSPPPGLLLEQYF. Written as DNA, the CDR3 is TGTGCCAGCAGCCCTCCCCCGGGGCTGCTTCTCGAGCAGTACTTC.

This clonotype was counted many times. The J gene is TRBJ2-4, the V gene TRBV19; tentatively, D is TRBD2 (5 bases). In germline, CDR1 is LNHDA, CDR2 SQIVND (reference sequence). V lost 3 bases and J lost 6, with 12 bases in between. The CDR3 is 14 amino acids. For the CDR3, the DNA is TGTGCCAGTAGTATGGCCAGCGGCTTAAACATTCAGTACTTC. Residues: CASSMASGLNIQYF.

The chain employs TRBV24-1 and TRBJ2-1, with D possibly being TRBD1 or TRBD2 (5 bases each). The CDR3 runs 15 residues. The V end lost 7 bases, the J end lost 8 bases, and 20 bases lay between the germline ends. The germline CDR1 and CDR2 sequences are KGHDR and SFDVKD. The chain's CDR3 is CATRIRDPNHDEQFF. CDR3 coding DNA: TGTGCCACCAGAATCCGGGACCCAAACCACGATGAGCAGTTCTTC.

This clonotype showed up just a few times. The chain employs TRBV28 and TRBJ1-6; D gene ambiguous. The CDR3 contains 15 residues. V was cut by 2 bases and J by 5 bases, with 10 bases left in between. Germline loops: CDR1 MDHEN, CDR2 SYDVKM. CDR3 region: CASSLAERDNSPLHF. In nucleotides, the CDR3 is TGTGCCAGCAGTTTAGCCGAAAGGGATAATTCACCCCTCCACTTT.

V usage is TRBV24-1 and J usage is TRBJ2-3, with D maybe TRBD1 (5 bases). The CDR3 has 13 residues. V dropped 7 bases and J dropped 2 bases, with 9 bases sitting between them. Germline loops: CDR1 KGHDR, CDR2 SFDVKD. This CDR3 reads CATRDKYTDTQYF. The CDR3, as DNA: TGTGCCACCAGGGACAAATACACAGATACGCAGTATTTT.

This clonotype was seen many times. V gene TRBV20-1 combines with J gene TRBJ2-3; tentative D call: TRBD2 (6 bases). Trimming left V 3 bases short and J 2 bases short, with 18 bases between. From germline, CDR1 is DFQATT and CDR2 SNEGSKA (reference sequence). This CDR3 region has 16 residues. The CDR3 nucleotides read TGCAGTGCTAGTAGTTACACTAGCCGGGACACAGATACGCAGTATTTT. Translating it yields CSASSYTSRDTDTQYF.

This clonotype has a handful of counts. The V gene is TRBV5-1, the J gene TRBJ2-5; D uncertain. The V gene's germline CDR1 is SGHRS and CDR2 YFSETQ. With 2 bases removed from V and 4 bases from J, the gap between germline ends came to 21 bases. This CDR3 comprises 17 residues. Here the CDR3 DNA reads TGCGCCAGCAGCTTCGACGGTCACAGCCGCGTAGGAGAGACCCAGTACTTC. The encoded protein is CASSFDGHSRVGETQYF.

The table lists this clonotype with many counts. The V call is TRBV20-1, the J call TRBJ1-3; no definite D call. V lost 5 bases and J lost 4, with 9 bases in between. The CDR3 sequence is 12 residues long. CDR1 is DFQATT, CDR2 SNEGSKA, per germline (reference sequence). In DNA form, the CDR3 reads TGCAGTGCTGGACGACCCGGAAACACCATATATTTT. It encodes CSAGRPGNTIYF.

This clonotype has a handful of counts. The chain employs TRBV16 and TRBJ2-1, with D unresolved. The V and J ends lost 0 bases and 13 bases respectively, with 10 bases between them. The length of the CDR3 is 12 residues. From germline, CDR1 is KGHSY and CDR2 FQNENV. CDR3 in DNA: TGTGCCAGCAGCCAATCGGGCGGATTACAGTTCTTC. This encodes CASSQSGGLQFF.

This clonotype appeared many times. The rearrangement joins TRBV20-1 to TRBJ2-7, with 7 nucleotides matching TRBD2. The CDR3 spans 15 residues. V was clipped by 1 base and J by 4 bases; unmatched bases: 10. CDR1 and CDR2 (germline): DFQATT, SNEGSKA (reference sequence). The CDR3, as DNA: TGCAGTGCTAGAGCTAACCGCGGGAGCTTTTACGAGCAGTACTTC. Encoded protein: CSARANRGSFYEQYF.

The chain couples TRBV14 to TRBJ1-6; 7 positions match TRBD1. The CDR3 is 15 amino acids. The trim removed 4 bases at V and 7 bases at J, leaving 7 bases unmatched. The germline gives CDR1 SGHDN, CDR2 FVKESK. The CDR3 is CASSLYRGGNSPLHF. In DNA, the CDR3 is TGTGCCAGCAGCCTTTACAGGGGTGGGAATTCACCCCTCCACTTT. The full variable domain, rest sourced from reference TRBV14 and TRBJ1-6, is EAGVTQFPSHSVIEKGQTVTLRCDPISGHDNLYWYRRVMGKEIKFLLHFVKESKQDESGMPNNRFLAERTGGTYSTLKVQPAELEDSGVYFCASSLYRGGNSPLHFGNGTRLTVT.

The chain combines TRBV12-3 or TRBV12-4 with TRBJ2-1; D remains ambiguous. The V gene lost 5 bases and the J gene lost 4 bases, with 6 bases spanning the gap. CDR3 length equals 12 residues. The CDR3 sequence: CASSEDYNEQFF. In DNA, the CDR3 is TGTGCCAGCAGTGAAGATTACAATGAGCAGTTCTTC.

The rearrangement uses TRBV7-9 and TRBJ2-1; D may be TRBD2 (5 bases). The germline V gene encodes CDR1 SEHNR and CDR2 FQNEAQ (reference sequence). Trimming removed 1 base at V and 2 bases at J, with 6 bases between. This CDR3 has 14 amino acids. The CDR3 loop is CASSLETTYNEQFF. The CDR3 nucleotides are TGTGCCAGCAGCTTAGAGACTACCTACAATGAGCAGTTCTTC.

This clonotype was seen a handful of times. The chain is built from TRBV5-6 and TRBJ1-2, with 7 bases matching TRBD1. J lost 7 bases, V lost 4 bases, and 10 bases had no gene match. Germline lookup yields CDR1 SGHDT and CDR2 YYEEEE. This CDR3 is built from 14 residues. CDR3 protein: CASSRTGRYSGYTF. CDR3 nucleotides: TGTGCCAGCAGCCGGACAGGCAGGTACTCTGGCTACACCTTC.

The chain carries TRBV11-2 and TRBJ2-5, with D tentatively TRBD1 or TRBD2 (6 bases each). CDR3 size: 17 residues. CDR1 is SGHAT, CDR2 FQNNGV, per germline. Trimming removed 5 bases from V and 2 bases from J, with 21 bases in between. For the CDR3, the DNA is TGTGCCAGCAGCACGTCCCGGGGGCTTAGGTGGCAAGAGACCCAGTACTTC. It specifies CASSTSRGLRWQETQYF.

This clonotype has a count of ten or more. CDR3: CASSFGQGGTEAFF. The CDR3, as DNA: TGTGCCAGCAGCTTCGGACAGGGAGGCACTGAAGCTTTCTTT. The V call is TRBV3-1, the J call TRBJ1-1, with TRBD1 identical over 8 bases. The CDR3 covers 14 residues. Looked up from germline, CDR1 is LGHDT and CDR2 is YNNKEL (reference sequence). Trimming removed 5 bases from V and 4 bases from J; junction bases left unmatched: 6.

This clonotype has more than one count but fewer than ten. The V call is TRBV20-1, the J call TRBJ1-1, with D hard to call. V lost 5 bases and J lost 5, with 9 bases in between. CDR3 length: 11 residues. Germline CDR1 is DFQATT and CDR2 is SNEGSKA (reference sequence). The CDR3 region has the DNA TGCAGTGCTCCTCGGGAGACTGAAGCTTTCTTT. This encodes CSAPRETEAFF.

Many counts were recorded for this clonotype. The chain uses TRBV28 and TRBJ2-7; 14 bases agree with TRBD2. The CDR3 spans 15 residues. Germline trimming cut 5 bases from V and 5 bases from J; bases unmatched to any gene: 5. Germline-derived CDR1 and CDR2 are MDHEN and SYDVKM. CDR3 loop: CASSVTSGGVNEQYF. The CDR3 DNA sequence: TGTGCCAGCAGTGTGACTAGCGGGGGGGTAAACGAGCAGTACTTC.

This clonotype was recorded at least ten times. The V call is TRBV28, the J call TRBJ2-7, with D unclear. Trimming took 8 bases from V and 1 from J, leaving 9 bases between them. From germline, CDR1 is MDHEN and CDR2 SYDVKM. This CDR3 contains 12 residues. The CDR3 coding sequence is TGTGCCAGCCCCGCCATATCCTACGAGCAGTACTTC. Amino acids: CASPAISYEQYF.

The rearrangement links TRBV30 to TRBJ1-4; a possible D gene is TRBD1 (6 bases). The CDR3 length is 13 residues. CDR1 is GTSNPN, CDR2 SVGIG, per germline (reference sequence). The V and J ends lost 0 bases and 8 bases respectively, with 10 bases between them. This CDR3 reads CAWSVNRDEKLFF. The CDR3 nucleotides read TGTGCCTGGAGTGTTAACAGGGACGAAAAACTGTTTTTT.

This clonotype was detected a few times. V is TRBV19 and J is TRBJ2-1; 10 bases fit TRBD2. CDR3 length: 15 residues. The germline CDR1 and CDR2 sequences are LNHDA and SQIVND (reference sequence). V was pared by 5 bases and J by 2 bases, with 3 bases of the junction left unmatched. The CDR3 DNA follows: TGTGCCAGTAGTGAACTAGCGGGACCCTACAATGAGCAGTTCTTC. Translated: CASSELAGPYNEQFF.

The chain recombines TRBV6-5 with TRBJ2-3; possible D gene TRBD2, 6 bases. The germline V and J ends were trimmed by 6 bases and 4 bases, with 17 bases remaining between them. There are 15 residues in the CDR3. Germline assignment: CDR1 MNHEY and CDR2 SVGAGI. CDR3 amino acids: CASSPRGAAADTQYF. The CDR3 coding sequence is TGTGCCAGCAGCCCGCGGGGAGCGGCGGCAGATACGCAGTATTTT.

This clonotype was detected ten times or more. This rearrangement joins TRBV11-2 to TRBJ2-5, with a weak D call TRBD2 (5 bases). Germline-derived CDR1 and CDR2 are SGHAT and FQNNGV. The CDR3 is 14 residues long. Trimming cost V 0 bases and J 5 bases, with 10 bases left between them. CDR3: CASSLETRGETQYF. CDR3 DNA: TGTGCCAGCAGCTTAGAAACCCGAGGGGAGACCCAGTACTTC.

The chain has TRBV6-5 and TRBJ2-2; D gene uncertain. With 0 bases removed from V and 1 base from J, the gap between germline ends came to 6 bases. Germline V gene data show CDR1 as MNHEY and CDR2 as SVGAGI. The CDR3 is made up of 15 amino acids. CDR3 nucleotide sequence: TGTGCCAGCAGTTACTCGGCCGGGAACACCGGGGAGCTGTTTTTT. It is translated as CASSYSAGNTGELFF.

This clonotype was seen only a few times. DNA for the CDR3: TGTGCCAGCAGCTTATTATCGGCAGAAACGGGGGAGCAGTACTTC. As protein: CASSLLSAETGEQYF. J is TRBJ2-7 and V is TRBV7-8; D is perhaps TRBD2 (5 bases). This CDR3 has 15 residues. Germline V lookup: CDR1 SGHVS, CDR2 FQNEAQ. Trimming took 2 bases from V and 7 from J, leaving 18 bases between them.

This chain joins TRBV10-3 and TRBJ1-1; D perhaps matches TRBD1 (5 bases). The germline V gene encodes CDR1 ENHRY and CDR2 SYGVKD. There are 13 residues in the CDR3. V lost 7 bases and J 1 base, leaving 10 bases between the germline ends. CDR3 DNA: TGTGCCATCAACCGGGACCAGAACACTGAAGCTTTCTTT. Its translation is CAINRDQNTEAFF.

There are many counts of this clonotype. The rearrangement joins TRBV28 to TRBJ1-6; D not certain. Looked up from germline, CDR1 is MDHEN and CDR2 is SYDVKM. The CDR3 has 13 residues. V was cut by 3 bases and J by 10 bases, with 10 bases left in between. In DNA form, the CDR3 reads TGTGCCAGCAGTTTTACGGGCGGCTCACCCCTCCACTTT. Amino acids: CASSFTGGSPLHF.

J is TRBJ2-3 and V is TRBV29-1; TRBD2 matches 14 bases. The CDR3 is made up of 14 amino acids. Trimming cost V 8 bases and J 3 bases; bases outside gene matches: 4. CDR1 and CDR2 from the germline V gene are SQVTM and ANQGSEA. The CDR3 DNA reads as TGCAGCACCCGGACTAGCGGGAGGACAGATACGCAGTATTTT. Translating gives CSTRTSGRTDTQYF.